This TCR beta chain came from a study of breast tumors, draining lymph nodes, adjacent tissues. TCRdb processed the multiplex PCR reads anew with MiXCR; each CDR3 protein has one entry. The sample lists under 80,000 distinct CDR3 sequences; over 40% were seen once. Study observations and caveats: Tumor TCR diversity was below lymph nodes but above nontumor tissue. Luminal-like breast cancer showed significantly higher tumor–nontumor repertoire similarity than basal-like. Most tumor T cells seemingly derive from lymph node, then expand in tumor. That most tumor T cells come from lymph nodes remained unproven.

Germline V lookup: CDR1 GTSNPN, CDR2 SVGIG (reference sequence). CDR3 length equals 13 residues. V lost 6 bases, J lost 4 bases, and 13 bases lay in between. There are many counts of this clonotype. Its antigen is as yet unknown. The sequenced sample was breast tumor tissue. This clonotype was obtained from a female donor with breast cancer. Some clones in this sample may be carry-over from other donors' samples. This chain uses TRBV30 with TRBJ1-3; the D gene is possibly TRBD1 (6 bases). The CDR3 region is CACRRGAGNTIYF. CDR3 sequence (DNA): TGTGCCTGCCGAAGGGGGGCCGGAAACACCATATATTTT.